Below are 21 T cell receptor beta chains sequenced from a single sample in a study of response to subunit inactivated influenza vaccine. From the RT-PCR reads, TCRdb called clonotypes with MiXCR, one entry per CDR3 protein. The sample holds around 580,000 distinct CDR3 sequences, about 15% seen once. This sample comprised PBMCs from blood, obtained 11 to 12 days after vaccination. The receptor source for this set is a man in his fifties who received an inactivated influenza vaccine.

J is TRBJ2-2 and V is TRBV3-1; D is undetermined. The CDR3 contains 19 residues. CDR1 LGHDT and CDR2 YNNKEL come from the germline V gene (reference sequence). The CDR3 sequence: CTFCFFGMVETVGTGELFF. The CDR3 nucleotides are TGTACCTTCTGTTTTTTCGGAATGGTGGAGACGGTGGGCACCGGGGAGCTGTTTTTT.

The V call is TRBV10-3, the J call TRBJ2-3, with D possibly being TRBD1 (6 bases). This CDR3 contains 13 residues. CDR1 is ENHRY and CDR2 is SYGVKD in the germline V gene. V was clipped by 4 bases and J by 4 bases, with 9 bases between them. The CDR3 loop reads CAISAEGADTQYF. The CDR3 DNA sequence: TGTGCCATCAGTGCCGAGGGGGCAGATACGCAGTATTTT.

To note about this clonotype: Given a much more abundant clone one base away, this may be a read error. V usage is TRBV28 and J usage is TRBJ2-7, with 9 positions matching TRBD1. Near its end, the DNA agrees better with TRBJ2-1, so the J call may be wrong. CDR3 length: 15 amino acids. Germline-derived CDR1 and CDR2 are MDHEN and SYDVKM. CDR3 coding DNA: TGTGCCACGCGAACAAGGACAGGGGAGGGCTACGAGCAGTTCTTC. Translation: CATRTRTGEGYEQFF.

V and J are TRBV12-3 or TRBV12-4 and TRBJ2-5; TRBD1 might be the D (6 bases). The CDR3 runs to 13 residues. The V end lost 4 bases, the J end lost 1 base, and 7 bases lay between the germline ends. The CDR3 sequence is CASSWTAQETQYF. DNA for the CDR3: TGTGCCAGCAGTTGGACAGCCCAAGAGACCCAGTACTTC.

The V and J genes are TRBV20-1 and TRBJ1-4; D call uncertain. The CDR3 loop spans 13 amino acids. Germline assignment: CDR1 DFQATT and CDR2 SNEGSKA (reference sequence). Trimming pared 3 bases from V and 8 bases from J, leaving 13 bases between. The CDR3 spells CSARGSGGEKLFF. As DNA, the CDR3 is TGCAGTGCTAGGGGGAGCGGCGGCGAAAAACTGTTTTTT.

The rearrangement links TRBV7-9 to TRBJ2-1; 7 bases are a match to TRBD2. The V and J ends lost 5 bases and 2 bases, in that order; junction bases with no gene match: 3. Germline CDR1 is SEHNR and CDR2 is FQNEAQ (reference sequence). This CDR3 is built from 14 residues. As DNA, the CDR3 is TGTGCCAGCAGCCCCAGCGGGACCTACAATGAGCAGTTCTTC. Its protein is CASSPSGTYNEQFF.

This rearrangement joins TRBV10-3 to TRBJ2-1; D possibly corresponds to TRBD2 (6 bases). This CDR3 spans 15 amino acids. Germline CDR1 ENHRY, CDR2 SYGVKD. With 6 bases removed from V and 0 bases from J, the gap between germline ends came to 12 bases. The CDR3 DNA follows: TGTGCCATCAGGGGTAGCGGAAGCTCCTACAATGAGCAGTTCTTC. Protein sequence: CAIRGSGSSYNEQFF.

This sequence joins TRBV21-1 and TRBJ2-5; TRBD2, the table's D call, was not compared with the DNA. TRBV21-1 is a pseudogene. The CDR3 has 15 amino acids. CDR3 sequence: CARTPSGASQETQYF. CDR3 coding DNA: TGTGCCAGGACGCCTAGCGGGGCATCCCAAGAGACCCAGTACTTC.

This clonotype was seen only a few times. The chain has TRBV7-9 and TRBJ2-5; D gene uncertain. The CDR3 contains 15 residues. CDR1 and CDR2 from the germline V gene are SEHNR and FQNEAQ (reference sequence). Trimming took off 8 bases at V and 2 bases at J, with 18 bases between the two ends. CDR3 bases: TGTGCCAGCGGACCCGGAGTTCCACAGCAAGAGACCCAGTACTTC. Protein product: CASGPGVPQQETQYF.

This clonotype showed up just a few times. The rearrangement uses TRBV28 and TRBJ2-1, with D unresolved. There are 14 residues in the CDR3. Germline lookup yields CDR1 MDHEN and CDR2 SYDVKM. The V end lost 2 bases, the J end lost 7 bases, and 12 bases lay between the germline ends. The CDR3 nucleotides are TGTGCCAGCAGTTTACCCCAGTCGCCTAATGAGCAGTTCTTC. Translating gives CASSLPQSPNEQFF.

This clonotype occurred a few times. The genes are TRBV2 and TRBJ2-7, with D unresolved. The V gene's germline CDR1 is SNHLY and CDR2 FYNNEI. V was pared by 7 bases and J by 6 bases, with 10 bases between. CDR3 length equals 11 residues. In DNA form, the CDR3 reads TGTGCCAGCAATGGGTTTGGCGAGCAGTACTTC. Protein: CASNGFGEQYF.

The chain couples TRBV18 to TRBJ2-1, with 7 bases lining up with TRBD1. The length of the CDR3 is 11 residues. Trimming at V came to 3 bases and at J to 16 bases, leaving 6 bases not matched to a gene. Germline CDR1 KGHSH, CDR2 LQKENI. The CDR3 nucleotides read TGTGCCAGCTCACCGGACAGGTCGCGTTTCTTC. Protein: CASSPDRSRFF.

The CDR3 loop reads CASSPTSGRPTRSNGEQFF. CDR3 sequence (DNA): TGTGCCAGCTCACCAACTAGCGGGAGGCCCACCCGTTCCAATGGTGAGCAGTTCTTC. The chain links TRBV18 to TRBJ2-1; the match to TRBD2 covers 12 bases. The CDR3 totals 19 residues. V lost 2 bases to trimming and J lost 9 bases; unmatched junction nucleotides: 17. Germline V gives CDR1 KGHSH, CDR2 LQKENI.

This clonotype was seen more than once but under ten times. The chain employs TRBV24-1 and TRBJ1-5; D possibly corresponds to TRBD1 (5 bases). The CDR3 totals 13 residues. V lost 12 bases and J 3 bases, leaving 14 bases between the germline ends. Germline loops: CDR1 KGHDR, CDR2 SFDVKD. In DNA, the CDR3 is TGTGCCTCTGCATTGGGGCCCAATCAGCCCCAGCATTTT. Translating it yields CASALGPNQPQHF.

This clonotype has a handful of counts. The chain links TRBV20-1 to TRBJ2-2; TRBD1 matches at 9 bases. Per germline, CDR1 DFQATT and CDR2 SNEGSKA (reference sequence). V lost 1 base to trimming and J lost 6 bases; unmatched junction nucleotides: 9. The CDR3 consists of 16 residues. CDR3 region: CSARAFGQGLAGELFF. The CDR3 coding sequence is TGCAGTGCTAGAGCTTTCGGACAGGGGTTAGCCGGGGAGCTGTTTTTT.

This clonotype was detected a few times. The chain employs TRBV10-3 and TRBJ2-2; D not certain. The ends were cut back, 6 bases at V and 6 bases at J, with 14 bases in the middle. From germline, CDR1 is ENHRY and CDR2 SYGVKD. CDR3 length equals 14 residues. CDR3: CAIRGDVGAGELFF. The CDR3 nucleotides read TGTGCCATCAGGGGCGACGTGGGTGCCGGGGAGCTGTTTTTT.

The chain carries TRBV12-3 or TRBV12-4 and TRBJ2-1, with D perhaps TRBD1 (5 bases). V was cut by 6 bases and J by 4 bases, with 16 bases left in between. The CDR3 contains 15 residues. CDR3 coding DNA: TGTGCCAGCAGCCGACAGTCTAACAGGTACAATGAGCAGTTCTTC. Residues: CASSRQSNRYNEQFF.

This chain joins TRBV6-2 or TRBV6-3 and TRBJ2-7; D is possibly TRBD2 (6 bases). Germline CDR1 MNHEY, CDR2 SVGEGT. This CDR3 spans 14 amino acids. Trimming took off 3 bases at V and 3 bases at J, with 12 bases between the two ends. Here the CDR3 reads CASSYGGALYEQYF. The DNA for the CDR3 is TGTGCCAGCAGTTATGGAGGGGCCCTCTACGAGCAGTACTTC.

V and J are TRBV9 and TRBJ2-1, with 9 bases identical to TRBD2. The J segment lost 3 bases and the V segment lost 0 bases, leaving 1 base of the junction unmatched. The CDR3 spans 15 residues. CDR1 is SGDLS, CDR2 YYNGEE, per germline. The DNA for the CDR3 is TGTGCCAGCAGCGTAGAACTAGCGGGCTACAATGAGCAGTTCTTC. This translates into CASSVELAGYNEQFF.

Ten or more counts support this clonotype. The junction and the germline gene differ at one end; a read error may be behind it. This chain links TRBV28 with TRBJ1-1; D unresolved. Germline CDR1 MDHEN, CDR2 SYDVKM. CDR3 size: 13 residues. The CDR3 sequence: CASSLSLNTEAFF. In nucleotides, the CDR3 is TGTGCCAGCAGCTTATCACTGAACACTGAAGCTTTCTTT. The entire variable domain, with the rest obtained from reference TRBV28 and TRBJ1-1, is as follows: DVKVTQSSRYLVKRTGEKVFLECVQDMDHENMFWYRQDPGLGLRLIYFSYDVKMKEKGDIPEGYSVSREKKERFSLILESASTNQTSMYLCASSLSLNTEAFFGQGTRLTVV.

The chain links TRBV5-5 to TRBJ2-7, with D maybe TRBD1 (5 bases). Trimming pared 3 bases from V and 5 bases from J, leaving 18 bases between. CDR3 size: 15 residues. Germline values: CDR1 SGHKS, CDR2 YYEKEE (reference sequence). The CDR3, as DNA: TGTGCCAGCAGCTACTCTGGGCAGGGTGAGAACGAGCAGTACTTC. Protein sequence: CASSYSGQGENEQYF.